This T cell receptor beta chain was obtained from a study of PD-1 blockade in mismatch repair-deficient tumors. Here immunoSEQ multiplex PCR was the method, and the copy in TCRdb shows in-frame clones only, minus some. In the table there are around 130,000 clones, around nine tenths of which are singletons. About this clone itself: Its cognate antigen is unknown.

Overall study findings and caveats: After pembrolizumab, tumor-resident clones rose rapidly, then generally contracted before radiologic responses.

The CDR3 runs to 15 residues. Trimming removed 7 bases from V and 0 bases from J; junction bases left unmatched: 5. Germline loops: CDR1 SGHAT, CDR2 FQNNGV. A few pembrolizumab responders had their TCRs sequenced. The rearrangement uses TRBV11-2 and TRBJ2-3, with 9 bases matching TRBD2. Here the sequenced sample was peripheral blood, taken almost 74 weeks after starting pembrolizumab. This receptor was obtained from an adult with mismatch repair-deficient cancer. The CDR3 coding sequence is TGTGCCAGCAACGAGACTAGCGGTAGCACAGATACGCAGTATTTT. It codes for CASNETSGSTDTQYF.